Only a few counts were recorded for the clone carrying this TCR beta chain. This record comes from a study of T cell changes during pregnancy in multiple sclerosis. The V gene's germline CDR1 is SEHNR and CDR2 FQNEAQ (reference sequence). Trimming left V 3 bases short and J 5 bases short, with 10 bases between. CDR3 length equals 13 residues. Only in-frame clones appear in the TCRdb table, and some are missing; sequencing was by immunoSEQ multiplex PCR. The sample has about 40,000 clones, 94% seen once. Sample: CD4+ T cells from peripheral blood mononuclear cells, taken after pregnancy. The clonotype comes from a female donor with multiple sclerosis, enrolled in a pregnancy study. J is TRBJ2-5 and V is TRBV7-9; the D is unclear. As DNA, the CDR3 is TGTGCCAGCAGCTTTGGCCTGGTGGAGACCCAGTACTTC. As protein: CASSFGLVETQYF.